The clone carrying this TCR beta chain was counted many times. Antigen specificity is unknown. Clones were read by immunoSEQ multiplex PCR, and TCRdb kept only the in-frame ones, dropping some. The table records around 80,000 clones, around three quarters of them present only once. The source of the sample is a study of T cells in localized non-small cell lung cancer. Study-wide results and limits: There was an association of higher blood T cell density with longer overall survival. Adjacent lung had a median around 60 of the 100 largest tumor clones. Uninvolved adjacent lung showed higher T cell clonality than tumor.

With 5 bases clipped from V and 3 bases from J, the junction kept 3 bases outside the gene matches. CDR1 is SEHNR and CDR2 is FQNEAQ in the germline V gene (reference sequence). The CDR3 consists of 14 residues. The receptor comes from a man aged 40 to 70 with stage II squamous cell lung carcinoma. This sequence joins TRBV7-9 and TRBJ1-1; 10 nucleotides agree with TRBD1. This specimen was PBMCs, taken before any cancer treatment. The CDR3 DNA reads TGTGCCAGCAGCCGGGGACAGGGGCACACTGAAGCTTTCTTT. This encodes CASSRGQGHTEAFF.